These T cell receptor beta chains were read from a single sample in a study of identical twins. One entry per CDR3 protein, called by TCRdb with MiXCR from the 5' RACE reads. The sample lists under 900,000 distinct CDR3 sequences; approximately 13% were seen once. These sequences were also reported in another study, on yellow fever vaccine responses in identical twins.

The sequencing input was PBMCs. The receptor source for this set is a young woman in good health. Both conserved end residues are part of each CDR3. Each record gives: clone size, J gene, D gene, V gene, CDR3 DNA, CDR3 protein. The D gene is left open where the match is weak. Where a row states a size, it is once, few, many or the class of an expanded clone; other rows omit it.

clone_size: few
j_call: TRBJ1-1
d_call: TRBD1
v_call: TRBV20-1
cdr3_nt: TGCAGTGCTAGAGTATCGGGACAGCTGAACACTGAAGCTTTCTTT
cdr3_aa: CSARVSGQLNTEAFF

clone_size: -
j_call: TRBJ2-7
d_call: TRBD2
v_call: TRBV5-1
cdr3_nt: TGCGCCAGCAGCATAGGGACTAGCGGGAACTACGAGCAGTACTTC
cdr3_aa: CASSIGTSGNYEQYF

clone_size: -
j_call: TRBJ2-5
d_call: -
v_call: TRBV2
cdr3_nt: TGTGCCAGCAGTCTGCTCATAGGGACTCTTCAAGAGACCCAGTACTTC
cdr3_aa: CASSLLIGTLQETQYF

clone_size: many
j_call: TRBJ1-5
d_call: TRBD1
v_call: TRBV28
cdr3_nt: TGTGCCAGCAGTTCACCGGACAGGGATCAGCCCCAGCATTTT
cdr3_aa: CASSSPDRDQPQHF

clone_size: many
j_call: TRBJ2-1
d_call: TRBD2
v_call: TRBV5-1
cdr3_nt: TGCGCCAGCAGCTTGGGGTCTAGCGGTTACAATGAGCAGTTCTTC
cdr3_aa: CASSLGSSGYNEQFF

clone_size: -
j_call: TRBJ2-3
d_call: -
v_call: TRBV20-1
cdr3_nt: TGCAGTGCTAGAGTCCCTAGCACAGATACGCAGTATTTT
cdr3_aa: CSARVPSTDTQYF

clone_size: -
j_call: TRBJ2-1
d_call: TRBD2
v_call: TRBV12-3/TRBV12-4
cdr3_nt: TGTGCCAGCAGTCTGCGGCTTAGCGGGAGGGTAGACAATGAGCAGTTCTTC
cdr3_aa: CASSLRLSGRVDNEQFF

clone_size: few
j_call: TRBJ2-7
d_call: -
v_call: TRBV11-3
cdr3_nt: TGTGCCAGCAGCCCCGAGCTGAACTACGAGCAGTACTTC
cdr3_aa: CASSPELNYEQYF

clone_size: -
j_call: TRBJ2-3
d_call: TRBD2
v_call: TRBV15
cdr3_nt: TGTGCCACCAGCAGAGAGGCTAGCGGGGGGGCAGATACGCAGTATTTT
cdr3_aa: CATSREASGGADTQYF

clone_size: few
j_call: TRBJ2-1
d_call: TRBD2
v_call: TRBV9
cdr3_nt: TGTGCCAGCAGCGTAGAAAGGGCTAGCGGGTCCTACAATGAGCAGTTCTTC
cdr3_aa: CASSVERASGSYNEQFF

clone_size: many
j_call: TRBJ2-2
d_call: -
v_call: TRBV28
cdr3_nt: TGTGCCAGCAGTCCCCAAAGGAGCGGGGAGCTGTTTTTT
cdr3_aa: CASSPQRSGELFF

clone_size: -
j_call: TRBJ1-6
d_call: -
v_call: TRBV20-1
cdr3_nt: TGCAGTGCTAGAGAGGTGGGGAAAGATAATTCACCCCTCCACTTT
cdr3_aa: CSAREVGKDNSPLHF

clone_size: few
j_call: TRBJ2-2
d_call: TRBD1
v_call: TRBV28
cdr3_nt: TGTGCCAGCAGTTTGGGGGACAGGGCGAGCGGGGAGCTGTTTTTT
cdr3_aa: CASSLGDRASGELFF

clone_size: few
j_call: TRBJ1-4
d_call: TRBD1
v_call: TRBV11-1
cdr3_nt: TGTGCCAGCAGCTTAGGACAGGGGGAATCCGCAACTAATGAAAAACTGTTTTTT
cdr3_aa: CASSLGQGESATNEKLFF

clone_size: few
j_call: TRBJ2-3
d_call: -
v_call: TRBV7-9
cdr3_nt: TGTGCCAGCAGCTCAGAGGCTAGCGAAACAGATACGCAGTATTTT
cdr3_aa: CASSSEASETDTQYF

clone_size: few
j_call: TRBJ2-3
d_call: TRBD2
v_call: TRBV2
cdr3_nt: TGTGCCAGCAGGACCACTAGCGGGGGGTCAAATACGCAGTATTTT
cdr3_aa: CASRTTSGGSNTQYF

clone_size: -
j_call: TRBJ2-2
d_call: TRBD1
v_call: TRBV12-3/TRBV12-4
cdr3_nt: TGTGCCATCAGTTCCGGGACAGGGGGCTCCCGGGGGTCCGGGGAGCTGTTTTTT
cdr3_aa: CAISSGTGGSRGSGELFF

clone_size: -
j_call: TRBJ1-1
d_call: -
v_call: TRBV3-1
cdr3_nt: TGTGCCAGCAGCCAGGAAGACACTGAAGCTTTCTTT
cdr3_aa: CASSQEDTEAFF

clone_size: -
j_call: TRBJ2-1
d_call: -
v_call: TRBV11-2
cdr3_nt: TGTGCCAGCAGCTTCCCCGTAGGGCCAGGGTTCAATGAGCAGTTCTTC
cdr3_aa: CASSFPVGPGFNEQFF

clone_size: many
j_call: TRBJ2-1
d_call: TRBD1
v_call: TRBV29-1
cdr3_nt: TGCAGCGTTGCCCGACAGGGGTGGAGCTCCTACAATGAGCAGTTCTTC
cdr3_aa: CSVARQGWSSYNEQFF

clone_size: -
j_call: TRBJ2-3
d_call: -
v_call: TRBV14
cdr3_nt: TGTGCCAGCAGCCAATTCGACACCGCAGATACGCAGTATTTT
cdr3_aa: CASSQFDTADTQYF

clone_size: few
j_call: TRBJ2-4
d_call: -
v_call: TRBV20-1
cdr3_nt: TGCAGTGCTAGAGCATCGTCCCTCATTCAGTACTTC
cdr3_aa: CSARASSLIQYF

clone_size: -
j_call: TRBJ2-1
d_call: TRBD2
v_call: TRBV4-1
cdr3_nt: TGCGCCAGCAGCCGCCTCCTGGGACTAGCGGGACCCCCCGCCGGGTTCTTC
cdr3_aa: CASSRLLGLAGPPAGFF

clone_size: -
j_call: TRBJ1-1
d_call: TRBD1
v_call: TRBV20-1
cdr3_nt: TGCAGTGCACCAGCCGGGACAGCGAACACTGAAGCTTTCTTT
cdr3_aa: CSAPAGTANTEAFF

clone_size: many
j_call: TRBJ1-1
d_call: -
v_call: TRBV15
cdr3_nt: TGTGCCACCAGCAGAGGGGGAGCACAGGGTATGGCTTTCTTT
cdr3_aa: CATSRGGAQGMAFF

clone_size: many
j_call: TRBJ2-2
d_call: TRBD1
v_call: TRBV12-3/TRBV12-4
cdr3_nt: TGTGCCAGCAGGGTGACAGGGGACACCGGGGAGCTGTTTTTT
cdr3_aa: CASRVTGDTGELFF

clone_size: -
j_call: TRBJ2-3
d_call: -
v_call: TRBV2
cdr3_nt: TGTGCCAGCAGAGACTACACAGATACGCAGTATTTT
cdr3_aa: CASRDYTDTQYF

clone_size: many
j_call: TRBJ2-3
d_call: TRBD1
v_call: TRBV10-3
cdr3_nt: TGTGCCATCAGGACAGGGGGCGTCGGGGGCACAGATACGCAGTATTTT
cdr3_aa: CAIRTGGVGGTDTQYF

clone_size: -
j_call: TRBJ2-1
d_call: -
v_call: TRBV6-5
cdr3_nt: TGTGCCAGCAGTCAGACTAGTAGAGAGCAGTTCTTC
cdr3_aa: CASSQTSREQFF

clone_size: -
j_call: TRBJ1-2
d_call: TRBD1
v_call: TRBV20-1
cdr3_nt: TGCAGTGCTGAAACCGGGACAGCACTTAACTATGGCTACACCTTC
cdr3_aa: CSAETGTALNYGYTF

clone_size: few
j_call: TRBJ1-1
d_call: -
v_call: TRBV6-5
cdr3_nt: TGTGCCAGCAGTTATTTAGGACAAAACACTGAAGCTTTCTTT
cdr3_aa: CASSYLGQNTEAFF

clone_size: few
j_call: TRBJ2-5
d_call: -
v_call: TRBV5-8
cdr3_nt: TGTGCCAGCAGCGGAAGACAGAGGGGAGAGACCCAGTACTTC
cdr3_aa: CASSGRQRGETQYF

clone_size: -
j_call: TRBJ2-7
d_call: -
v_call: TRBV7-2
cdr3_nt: TGTGCCAGCAGCGCTCAAACTAGCTACGAGCAGTACTTC
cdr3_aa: CASSAQTSYEQYF

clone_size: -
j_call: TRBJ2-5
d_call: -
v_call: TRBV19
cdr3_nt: TGTGCCAGTAGTATTAACAGAGAAGAGACCCAGTACTTC
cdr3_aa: CASSINREETQYF

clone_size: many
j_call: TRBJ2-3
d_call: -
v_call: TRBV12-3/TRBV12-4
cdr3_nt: TGTGCCAGCAGAATAATGACAGGCCCTGCTAACACAGATACGCAGTATTTT
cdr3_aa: CASRIMTGPANTDTQYF